Reported below is one T cell receptor (beta chain). Its specificity is unknown. V was cut by 2 bases and J by 4 bases, with 6 bases left in between. The CDR3 loop spans 13 amino acids. Looked up from germline, CDR1 is MRHNA and CDR2 is SNTAGT. The entry originates in a study of siplizumab effects on memory and regulatory T cells. Overall study findings and caveats: Naive or memory phenotype was unassignable for roughly 75-95% of proliferating CD4+ or CD8+ clones.

Generated by immunoSEQ multiplex PCR, the TCRdb table keeps only in-frame clones and is missing some. This table has tens of thousands of clones, more than 75% appearing once. The clonotype comes from a human donor in good health. The chain is built from TRBV6-4 and TRBJ1-5; D is undetermined. The specimen was naive CD8+ T cells sorted from blood. The CDR3, as DNA: TGTGCCAGCAGTGACGGGTTTAATCAGCCCCAGCATTTT. It translates to CASSDGFNQPQHF.